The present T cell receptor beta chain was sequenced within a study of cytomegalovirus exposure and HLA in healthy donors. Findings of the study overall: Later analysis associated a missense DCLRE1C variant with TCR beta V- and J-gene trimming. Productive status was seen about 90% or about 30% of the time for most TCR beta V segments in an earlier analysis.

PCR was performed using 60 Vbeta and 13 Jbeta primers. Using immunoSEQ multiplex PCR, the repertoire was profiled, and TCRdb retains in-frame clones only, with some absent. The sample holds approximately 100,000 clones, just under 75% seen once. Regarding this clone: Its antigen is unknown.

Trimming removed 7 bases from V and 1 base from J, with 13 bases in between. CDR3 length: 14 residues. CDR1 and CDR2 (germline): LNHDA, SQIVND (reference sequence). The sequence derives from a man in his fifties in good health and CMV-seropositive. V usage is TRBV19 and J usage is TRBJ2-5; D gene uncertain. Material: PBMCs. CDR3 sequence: CASTPRHTQETQYF. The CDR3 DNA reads TGTGCCAGTACCCCTCGCCACACCCAAGAGACCCAGTACTTC.